The source of this T cell receptor (beta chain) is a study of neurological immune-mediated disorders. The CDR3 contains 12 residues. The V end lost 4 bases, the J end lost 2 bases, and 6 bases lay between the germline ends. Germline values: CDR1 DFQATT, CDR2 SNEGSKA (reference sequence). This clonotype was seen ten or more times. What it binds is not known. Study results and caveats: No CDR3 amino acid sequences were shared by expanded clones across subjects, suggesting private repertoires in all groups. Multiple sclerosis patients had less TCR clonal expansion than even healthy controls, unlike HTLV-1-associated myelopathy.

The authors produced cDNA by 5'RACE using 10-nucleotide random UMIs. TCRdb recomputed calls from the 5' RACE reads with MiXCR, one row per CDR3 protein. The data hold about 52,000 distinct CDR3 sequences, with 3% to 4% observed a single time. This clonotype was obtained from a man between 60 and 70 years old with multiple sclerosis. Source material: PBMCs. The rearrangement joins TRBV20-1 to TRBJ1-5; D remains unclear. The CDR3 DNA is TGCAGTGCTATTAAGGGCAATCAGCCCCAGCATTTT. This translates into CSAIKGNQPQHF.